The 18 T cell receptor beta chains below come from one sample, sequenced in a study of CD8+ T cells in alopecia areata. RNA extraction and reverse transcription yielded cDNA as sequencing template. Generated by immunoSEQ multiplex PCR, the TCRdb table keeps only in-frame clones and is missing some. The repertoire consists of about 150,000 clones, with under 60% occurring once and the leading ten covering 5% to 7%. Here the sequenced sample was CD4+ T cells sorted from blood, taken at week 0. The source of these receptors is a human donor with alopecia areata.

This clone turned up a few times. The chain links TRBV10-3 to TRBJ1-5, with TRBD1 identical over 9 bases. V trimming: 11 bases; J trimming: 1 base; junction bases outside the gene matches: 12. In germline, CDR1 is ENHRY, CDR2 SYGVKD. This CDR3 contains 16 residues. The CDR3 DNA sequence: TGTGCCGCAGGGACAGGGCCAGGGAAAAGCAATCAGCCCCAGCATTTT. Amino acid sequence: CAAGTGPGKSNQPQHF.

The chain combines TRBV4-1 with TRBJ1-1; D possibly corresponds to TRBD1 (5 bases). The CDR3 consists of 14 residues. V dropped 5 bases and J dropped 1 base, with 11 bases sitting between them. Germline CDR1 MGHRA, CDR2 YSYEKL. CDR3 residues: CASSTPTANTEAFF. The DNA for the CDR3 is TGCGCCAGCAGCACCCCGACAGCGAACACTGAAGCTTTCTTT.

As DNA, the CDR3 is TGCGCCAGCAGCCTCTCGCAGGGCACAGATACGCAGTATTTT. It codes for CASSLSQGTDTQYF. The V gene is TRBV4-1, the J gene TRBJ2-3; D remains unclear. Trimming removed 4 bases from V and 1 base from J, with 9 bases in between. Germline V gives CDR1 MGHRA, CDR2 YSYEKL. This CDR3 contains 14 residues.

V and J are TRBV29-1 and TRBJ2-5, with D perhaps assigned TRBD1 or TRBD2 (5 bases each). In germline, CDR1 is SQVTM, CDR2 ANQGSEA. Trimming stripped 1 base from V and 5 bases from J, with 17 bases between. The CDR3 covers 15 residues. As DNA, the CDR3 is TGCAGCGTTGAAGGGGGACCAACATCTATCGAGACCCAGTACTTC. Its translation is CSVEGGPTSIETQYF. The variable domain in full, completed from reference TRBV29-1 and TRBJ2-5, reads SAVISQKPSRDICQRGTSLTIQCQVDSQVTMMFWYRQQPGQSLTLIATANQGSEATYESGFVIDKFPISRPNLTFSTLTVSNMSPEDSSIYLCSVEGGPTSIETQYFGPGTRLLVL.

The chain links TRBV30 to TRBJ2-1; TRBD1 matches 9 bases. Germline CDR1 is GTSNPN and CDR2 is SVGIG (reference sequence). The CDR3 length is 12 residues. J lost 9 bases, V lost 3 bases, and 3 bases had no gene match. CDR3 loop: CAWSGQGFEQFF. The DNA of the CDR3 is TGTGCCTGGAGCGGACAGGGGTTTGAGCAGTTCTTC.

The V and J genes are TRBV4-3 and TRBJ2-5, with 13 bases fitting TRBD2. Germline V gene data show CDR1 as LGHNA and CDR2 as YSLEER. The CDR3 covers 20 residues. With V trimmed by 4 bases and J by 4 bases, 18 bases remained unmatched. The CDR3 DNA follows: TGCGCCAGCAGCCGCTTCGCTAAGGGGATGACTAGCGGGGGGCCAGAGACCCAGTACTTC. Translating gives CASSRFAKGMTSGGPETQYF.

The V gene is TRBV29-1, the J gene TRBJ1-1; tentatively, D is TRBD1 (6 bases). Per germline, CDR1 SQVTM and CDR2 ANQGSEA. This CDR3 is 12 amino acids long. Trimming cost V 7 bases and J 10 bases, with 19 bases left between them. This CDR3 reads CSAEGQSLGAFF. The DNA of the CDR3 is TGCAGCGCAGAAGGACAGTCCCTAGGAGCTTTCTTT.

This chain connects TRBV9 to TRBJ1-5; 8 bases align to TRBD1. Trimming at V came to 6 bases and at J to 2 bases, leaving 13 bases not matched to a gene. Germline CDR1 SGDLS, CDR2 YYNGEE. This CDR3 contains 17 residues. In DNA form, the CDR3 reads TGTGCCAGCACAGACAGGGGCCCCTCAGATGGCAATCAGCCCCAGCATTTT. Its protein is CASTDRGPSDGNQPQHF.

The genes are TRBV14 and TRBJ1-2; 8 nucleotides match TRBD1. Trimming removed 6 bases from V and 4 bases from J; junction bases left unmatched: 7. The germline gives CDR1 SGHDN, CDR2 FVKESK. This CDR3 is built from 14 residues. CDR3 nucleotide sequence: TGTGCCAGCAGACCCAGGGGGCGCCCCTATGGCTACACCTTC. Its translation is CASRPRGRPYGYTF.

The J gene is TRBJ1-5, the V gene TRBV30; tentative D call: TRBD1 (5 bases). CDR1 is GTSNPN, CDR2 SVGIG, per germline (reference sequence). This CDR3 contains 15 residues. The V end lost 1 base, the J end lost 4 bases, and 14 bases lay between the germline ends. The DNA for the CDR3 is TGTGCCTGGAGTGCCCAAGGGGTCGGGAATCAGCCCCAGCATTTT. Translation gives CAWSAQGVGNQPQHF.

In DNA form, the CDR3 reads TGCGCCAGCAGCTTCGACAGGGGGGACGAGCAGTACTTC. Protein product: CASSFDRGDEQYF. This rearrangement joins TRBV5-1 to TRBJ2-7; 9 nucleotides line up with TRBD1. V was pared by 2 bases and J by 5 bases, with 2 bases of the junction left unmatched. The germline V gene encodes CDR1 SGHRS and CDR2 YFSETQ. The CDR3 has 13 amino acids.

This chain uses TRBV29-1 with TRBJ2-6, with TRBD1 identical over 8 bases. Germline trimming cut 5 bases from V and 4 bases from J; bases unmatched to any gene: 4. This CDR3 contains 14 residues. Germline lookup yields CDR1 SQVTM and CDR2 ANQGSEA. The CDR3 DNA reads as TGCAGCGTTAAGACAGGGGCGGGGGCCAACGTCCTGACTTTC. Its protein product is CSVKTGAGANVLTF.

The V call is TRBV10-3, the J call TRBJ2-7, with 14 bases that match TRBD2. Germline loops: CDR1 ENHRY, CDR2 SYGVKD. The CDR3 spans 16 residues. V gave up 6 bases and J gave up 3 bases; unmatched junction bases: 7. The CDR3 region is CAIRSAGTSGGYEQYF. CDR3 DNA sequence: TGTGCCATCAGATCTGCCGGGACTAGCGGGGGCTACGAGCAGTACTTC.

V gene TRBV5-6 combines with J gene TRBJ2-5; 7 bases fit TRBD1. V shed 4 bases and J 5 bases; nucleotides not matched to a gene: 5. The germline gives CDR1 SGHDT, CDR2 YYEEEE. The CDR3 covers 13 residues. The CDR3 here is CASSRQGRETQYF. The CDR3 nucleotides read TGTGCCAGCAGCCGACAGGGAAGGGAGACCCAGTACTTC.

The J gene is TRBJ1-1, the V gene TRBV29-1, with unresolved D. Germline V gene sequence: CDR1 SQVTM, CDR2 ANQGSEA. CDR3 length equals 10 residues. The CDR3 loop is CTAKGTEAFF. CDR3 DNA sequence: TGCACCGCTAAGGGCACTGAAGCTTTCTTT.

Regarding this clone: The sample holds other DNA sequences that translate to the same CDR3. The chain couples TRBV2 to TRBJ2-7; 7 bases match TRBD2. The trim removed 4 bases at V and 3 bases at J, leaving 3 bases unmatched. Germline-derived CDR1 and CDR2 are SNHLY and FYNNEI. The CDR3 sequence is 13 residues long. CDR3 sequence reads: CASSGPGGYEQYF. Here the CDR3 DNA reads TGTGCCAGCAGTGGGCCGGGAGGCTACGAGCAGTACTTC.

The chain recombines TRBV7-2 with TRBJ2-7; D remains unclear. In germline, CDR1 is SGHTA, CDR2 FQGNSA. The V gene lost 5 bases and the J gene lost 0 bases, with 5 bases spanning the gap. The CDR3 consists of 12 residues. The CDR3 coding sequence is TGTGCCAGCAGCCAAAGCTCCTACGAGCAGTACTTC. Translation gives CASSQSSYEQYF.

For the CDR3, the DNA is TGCGCCAGCAGCTTGGAACCGGGACACTCCCTGTTTTTT. It specifies CASSLEPGHSLFF. The chain has TRBV5-1 and TRBJ1-4; possible D gene TRBD1, 6 bases. With 0 bases removed from V and 14 bases from J, the gap between germline ends came to 14 bases. The CDR3 contains 13 residues. CDR1 is SGHRS and CDR2 is YFSETQ in the germline V gene.